This record covers a single T cell receptor (beta chain). This record belongs to a study of cytomegalovirus exposure and HLA in healthy donors. In the PCR, 60 Vbeta and 13 Jbeta primers were used. The repertoire was sequenced with immunoSEQ multiplex PCR; TCRdb's copy has only in-frame clones and lacks some. The table includes 150,000 to 200,000 clones, about 80% detected once. Sample: PBMCs. The sequence was collected from a man aged 25-45 years in good health and CMV-seropositive.

The CDR3, as DNA: TGCGCCAGCAGCTGGACTCTAGCGGGGGGAGCCTACGAGCAGTACTTC. Its translation: CASSWTLAGGAYEQYF. The V gene is TRBV5-1, the J gene TRBJ2-7, with TRBD2 matching over 11 bases. This CDR3 spans 16 amino acids. The V gene end was trimmed by 3 bases and the J gene end by 2 bases; junction bases not matched to a gene: 7. Germline CDR1 reads SGHRS; CDR2 reads YFSETQ. The entire variable domain, with the rest obtained from reference TRBV5-1 and TRBJ2-7, is as follows: KAGVTQTPRYLIKTRGQQVTLSCSPISGHRSVSWYQQTPGQGLQFLFEYFSETQRNKGNFPGRFSGRQFSNSRSEMNVSTLELGDSALYLCASSWTLAGGAYEQYFGPGTRLTVT.